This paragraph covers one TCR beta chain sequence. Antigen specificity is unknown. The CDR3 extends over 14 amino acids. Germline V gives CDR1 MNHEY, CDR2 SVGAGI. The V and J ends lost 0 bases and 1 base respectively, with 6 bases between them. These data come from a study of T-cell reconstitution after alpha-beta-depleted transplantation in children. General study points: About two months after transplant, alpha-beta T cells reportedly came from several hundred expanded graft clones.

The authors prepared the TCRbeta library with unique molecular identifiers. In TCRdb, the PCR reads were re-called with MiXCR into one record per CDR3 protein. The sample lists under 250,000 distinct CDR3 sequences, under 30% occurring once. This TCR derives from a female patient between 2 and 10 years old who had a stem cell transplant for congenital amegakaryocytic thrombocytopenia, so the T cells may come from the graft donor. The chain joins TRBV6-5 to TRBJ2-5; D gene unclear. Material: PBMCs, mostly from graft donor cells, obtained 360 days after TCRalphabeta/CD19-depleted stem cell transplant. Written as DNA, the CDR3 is TGTGCCAGCAGTTACTCACAGATCCAAGAGACCCAGTACTTC. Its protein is CASSYSQIQETQYF.